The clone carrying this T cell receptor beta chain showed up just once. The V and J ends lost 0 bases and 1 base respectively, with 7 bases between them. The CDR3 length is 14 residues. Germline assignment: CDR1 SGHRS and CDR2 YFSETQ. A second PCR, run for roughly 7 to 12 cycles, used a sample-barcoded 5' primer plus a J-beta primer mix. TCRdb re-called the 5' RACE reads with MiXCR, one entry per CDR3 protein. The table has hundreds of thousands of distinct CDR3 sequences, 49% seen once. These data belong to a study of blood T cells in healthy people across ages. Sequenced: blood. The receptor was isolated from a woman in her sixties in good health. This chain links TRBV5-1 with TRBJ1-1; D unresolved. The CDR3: CASSLDVQNTEAFF. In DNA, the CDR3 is TGCGCCAGCAGCTTGGACGTACAGAACACTGAAGCTTTCTTT.